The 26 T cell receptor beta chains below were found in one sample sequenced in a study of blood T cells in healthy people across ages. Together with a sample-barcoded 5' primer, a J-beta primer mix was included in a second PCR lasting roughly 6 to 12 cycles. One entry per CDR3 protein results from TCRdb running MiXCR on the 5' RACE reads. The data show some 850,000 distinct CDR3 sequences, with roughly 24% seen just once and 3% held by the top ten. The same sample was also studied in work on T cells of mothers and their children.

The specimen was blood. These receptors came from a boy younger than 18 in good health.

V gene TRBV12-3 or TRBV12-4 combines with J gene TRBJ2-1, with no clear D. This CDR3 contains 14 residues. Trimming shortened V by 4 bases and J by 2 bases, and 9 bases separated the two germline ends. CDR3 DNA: TGTGCCAGCAGTTCAAGACTTACCTACAATGAGCAGTTCTTC. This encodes CASSSRLTYNEQFF.

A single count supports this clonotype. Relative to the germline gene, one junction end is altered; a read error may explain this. The CDR3 bases are TGTGCCAGCAGTGAAGAGGCGGTAAGCACAGATACGCAGAATTTT. Amino acid sequence: CASSEEAVSTDTQNF. The chain is built from TRBV6-1 and TRBJ2-3; no clear D gene. CDR1 and CDR2 (germline): MNHNS, SASEGT. The length of the CDR3 is 15 residues.

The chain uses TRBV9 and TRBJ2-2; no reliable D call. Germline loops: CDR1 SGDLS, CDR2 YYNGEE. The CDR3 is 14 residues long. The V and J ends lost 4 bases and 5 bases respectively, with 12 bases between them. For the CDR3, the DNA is TGTGCCAGCAGCTTCTTTGGGATGACCGGGGAGCTGTTTTTT. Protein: CASSFFGMTGELFF.

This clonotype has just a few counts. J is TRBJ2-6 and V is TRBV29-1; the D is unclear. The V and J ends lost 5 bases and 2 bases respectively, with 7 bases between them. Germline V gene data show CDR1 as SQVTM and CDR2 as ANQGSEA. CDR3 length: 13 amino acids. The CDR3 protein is CSVSRPGANVLTF. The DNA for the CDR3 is TGCAGCGTTTCTAGACCTGGGGCCAACGTCCTGACTTTC.

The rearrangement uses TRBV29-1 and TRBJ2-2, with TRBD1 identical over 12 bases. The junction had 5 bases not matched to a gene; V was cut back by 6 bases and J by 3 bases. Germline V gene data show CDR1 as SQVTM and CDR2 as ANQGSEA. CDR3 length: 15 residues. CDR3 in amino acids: CSVGQGAGDTGELFF. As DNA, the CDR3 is TGCAGCGTGGGACAGGGGGCTGGGGACACCGGGGAGCTGTTTTTT.

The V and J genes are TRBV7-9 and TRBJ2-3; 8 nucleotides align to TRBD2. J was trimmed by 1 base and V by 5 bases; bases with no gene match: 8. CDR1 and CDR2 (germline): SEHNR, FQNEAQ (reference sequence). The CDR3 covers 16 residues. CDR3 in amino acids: CASSAGGAGGTDTQYF. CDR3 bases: TGTGCCAGCAGCGCCGGGGGAGCGGGGGGCACAGATACGCAGTATTTT.

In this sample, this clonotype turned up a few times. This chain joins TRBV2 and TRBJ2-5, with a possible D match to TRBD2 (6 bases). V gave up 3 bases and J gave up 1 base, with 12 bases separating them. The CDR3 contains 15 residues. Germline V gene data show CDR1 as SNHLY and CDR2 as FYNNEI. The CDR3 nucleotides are TGTGCCAGCAGTGAGGCGGGAATCCGCCAAGAGACCCAGTACTTC. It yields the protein CASSEAGIRQETQYF. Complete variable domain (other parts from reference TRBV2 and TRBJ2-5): EPEVTQTPSHQVTQMGQEVILRCVPISNHLYFYWYRQILGQKVEFLVSFYNNEISEKSEIFDDQFSVERPDGSNFTLKIRSTKLEDSAMYFCASSEAGIRQETQYFGPGTRLLVL.

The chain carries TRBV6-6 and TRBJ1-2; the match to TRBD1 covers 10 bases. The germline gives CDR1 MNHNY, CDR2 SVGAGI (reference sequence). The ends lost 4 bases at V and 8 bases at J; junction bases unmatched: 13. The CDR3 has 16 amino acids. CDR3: CASSFFLTGGTWGYTF. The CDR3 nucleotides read TGTGCCAGCAGTTTCTTCCTGACAGGGGGCACGTGGGGCTACACCTTC.

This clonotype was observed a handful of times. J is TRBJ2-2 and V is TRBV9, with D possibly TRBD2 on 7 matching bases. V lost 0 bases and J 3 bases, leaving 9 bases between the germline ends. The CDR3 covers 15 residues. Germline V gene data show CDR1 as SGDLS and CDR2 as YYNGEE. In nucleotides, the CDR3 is TGTGCCAGCAGCGTAGGAGGGGGGGACACCGGGGAGCTGTTTTTT. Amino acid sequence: CASSVGGGDTGELFF.

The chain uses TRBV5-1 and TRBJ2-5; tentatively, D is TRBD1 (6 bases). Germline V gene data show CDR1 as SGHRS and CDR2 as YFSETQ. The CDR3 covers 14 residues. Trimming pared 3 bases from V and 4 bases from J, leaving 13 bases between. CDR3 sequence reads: CASSWKQGRETQYF. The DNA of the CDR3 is TGCGCCAGCAGCTGGAAACAGGGTAGAGAGACCCAGTACTTC.

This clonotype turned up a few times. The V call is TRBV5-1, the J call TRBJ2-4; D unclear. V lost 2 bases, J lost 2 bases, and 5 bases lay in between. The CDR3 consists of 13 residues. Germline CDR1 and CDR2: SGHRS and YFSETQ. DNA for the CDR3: TGCGCCAGCAGCTTTTGGCCCAAAAACATTCAGTACTTC. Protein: CASSFWPKNIQYF.

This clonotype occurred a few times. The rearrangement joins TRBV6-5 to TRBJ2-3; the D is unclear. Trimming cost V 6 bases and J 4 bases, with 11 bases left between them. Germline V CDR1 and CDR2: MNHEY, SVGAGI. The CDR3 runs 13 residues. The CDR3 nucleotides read TGTGCCAGCAGGGGCCCTCGACCAGATACGCAGTATTTT. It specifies CASRGPRPDTQYF.

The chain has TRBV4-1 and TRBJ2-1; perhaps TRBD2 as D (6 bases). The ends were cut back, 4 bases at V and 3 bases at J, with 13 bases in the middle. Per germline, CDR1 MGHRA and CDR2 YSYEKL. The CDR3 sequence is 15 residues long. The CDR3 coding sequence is TGCGCCAGCAGCCCCCTGGGTAGCGGCTACAATGAGCAGTTCTTC. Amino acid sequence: CASSPLGSGYNEQFF.

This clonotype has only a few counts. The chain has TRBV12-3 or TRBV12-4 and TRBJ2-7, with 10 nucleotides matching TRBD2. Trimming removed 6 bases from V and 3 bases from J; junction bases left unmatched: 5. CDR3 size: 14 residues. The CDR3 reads CASRPSGGDYEQYF. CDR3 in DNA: TGTGCCAGCAGGCCTAGCGGGGGCGACTACGAGCAGTACTTC.

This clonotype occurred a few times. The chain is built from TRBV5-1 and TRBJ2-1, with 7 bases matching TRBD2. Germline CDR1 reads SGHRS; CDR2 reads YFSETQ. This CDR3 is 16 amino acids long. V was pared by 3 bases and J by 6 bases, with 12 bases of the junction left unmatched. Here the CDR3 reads CASSSMAMGGVNEQFF. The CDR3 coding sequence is TGCGCCAGCAGCTCTATGGCGATGGGGGGGGTCAATGAGCAGTTCTTC.

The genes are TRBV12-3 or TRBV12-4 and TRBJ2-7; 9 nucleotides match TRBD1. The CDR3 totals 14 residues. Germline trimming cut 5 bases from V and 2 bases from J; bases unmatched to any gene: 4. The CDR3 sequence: CASSQGTGTYEQYF. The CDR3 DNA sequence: TGTGCCAGCAGTCAGGGGACAGGGACCTACGAGCAGTACTTC.

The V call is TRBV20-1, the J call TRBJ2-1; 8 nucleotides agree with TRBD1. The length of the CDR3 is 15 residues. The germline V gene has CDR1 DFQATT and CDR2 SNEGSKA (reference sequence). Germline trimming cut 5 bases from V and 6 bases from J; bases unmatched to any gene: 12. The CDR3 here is CSAFDRGRRPNEQFF. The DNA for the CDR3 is TGCAGTGCTTTCGACAGGGGTCGTAGGCCCAATGAGCAGTTCTTC.

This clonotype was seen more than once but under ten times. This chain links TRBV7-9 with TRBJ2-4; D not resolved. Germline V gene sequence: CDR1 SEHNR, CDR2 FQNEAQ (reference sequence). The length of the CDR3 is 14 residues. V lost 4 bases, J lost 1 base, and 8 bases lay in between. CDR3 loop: CASSSEKAKNIQYF. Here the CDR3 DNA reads TGTGCCAGCAGCTCGGAAAAGGCCAAAAACATTCAGTACTTC.

DNA of the CDR3: TGTGCCAGCAGCCAAGAACAGCGGGGGGCACTGGGAGAGACCCAGTACTTC. This gives the protein CASSQEQRGALGETQYF. The V call is TRBV14, the J call TRBJ2-5; 9 nucleotides align to TRBD2. Germline V lookup: CDR1 SGHDN, CDR2 FVKESK. The ends lost 0 bases at V and 4 bases at J; junction bases unmatched: 9. CDR3 length equals 17 residues.

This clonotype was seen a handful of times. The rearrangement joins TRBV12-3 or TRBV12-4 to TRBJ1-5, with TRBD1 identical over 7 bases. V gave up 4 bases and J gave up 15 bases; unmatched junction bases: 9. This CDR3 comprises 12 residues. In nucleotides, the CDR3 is TGTGCCAGCAGTTCACGTACAGGGGCAACGCATTTT. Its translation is CASSSRTGATHF.

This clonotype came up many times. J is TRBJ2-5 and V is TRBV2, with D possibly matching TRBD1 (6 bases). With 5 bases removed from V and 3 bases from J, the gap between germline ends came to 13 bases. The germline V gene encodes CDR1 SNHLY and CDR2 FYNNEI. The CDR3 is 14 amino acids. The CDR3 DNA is TGTGCCAGCAGTTTACAGGGAACCAAAGAGACCCAGTACTTC. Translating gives CASSLQGTKETQYF. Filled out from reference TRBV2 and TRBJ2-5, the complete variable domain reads EPEVTQTPSHQVTQMGQEVILRCVPISNHLYFYWYRQILGQKVEFLVSFYNNEISEKSEIFDDQFSVERPDGSNFTLKIRSTKLEDSAMYFCASSLQGTKETQYFGPGTRLLVL.

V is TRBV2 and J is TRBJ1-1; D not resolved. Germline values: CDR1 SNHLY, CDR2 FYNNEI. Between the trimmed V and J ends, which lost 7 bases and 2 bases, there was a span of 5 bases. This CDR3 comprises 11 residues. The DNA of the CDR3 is TGTGCCAGCACGATCAACACTGAAGCTTTCTTT. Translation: CASTINTEAFF.

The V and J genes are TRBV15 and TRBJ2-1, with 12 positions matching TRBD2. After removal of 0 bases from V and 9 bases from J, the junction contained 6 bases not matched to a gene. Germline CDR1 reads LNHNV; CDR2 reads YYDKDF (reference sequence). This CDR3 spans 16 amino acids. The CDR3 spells CATSRDKASGGGEQFF. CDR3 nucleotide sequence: TGTGCCACCAGCAGAGATAAGGCTAGCGGGGGGGGTGAGCAGTTCTTC.

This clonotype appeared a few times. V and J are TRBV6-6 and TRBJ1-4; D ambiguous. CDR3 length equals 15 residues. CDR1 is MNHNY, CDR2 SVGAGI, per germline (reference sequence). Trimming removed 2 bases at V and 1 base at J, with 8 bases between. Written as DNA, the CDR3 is TGTGCCAGCAGTTACCGGCAGTTAACTAATGAAAAACTGTTTTTT. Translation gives CASSYRQLTNEKLFF.

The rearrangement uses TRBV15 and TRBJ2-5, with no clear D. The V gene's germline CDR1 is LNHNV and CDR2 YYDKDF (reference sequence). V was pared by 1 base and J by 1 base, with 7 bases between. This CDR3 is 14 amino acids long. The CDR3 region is CATSRGGLQETQYF. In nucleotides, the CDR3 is TGTGCCACCAGCAGAGGAGGTCTCCAAGAGACCCAGTACTTC. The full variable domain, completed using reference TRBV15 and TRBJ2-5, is DAMVIQNPRYQVTQFGKPVTLSCSQTLNHNVMYWYQQKSSQAPKLLFHYYDKDFNNEADTPDNFQSRRPNTSFCFLDIRSPGLGDTAMYLCATSRGGLQETQYFGPGTRLLVL.

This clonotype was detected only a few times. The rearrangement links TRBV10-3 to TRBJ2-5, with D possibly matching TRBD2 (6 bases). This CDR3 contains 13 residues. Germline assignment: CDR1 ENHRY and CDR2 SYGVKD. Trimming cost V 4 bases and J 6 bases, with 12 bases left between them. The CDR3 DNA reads TGTGCCATCAGTGCGGGGGAGGTAAAGACCCAGTACTTC. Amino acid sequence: CAISAGEVKTQYF.